The clone carrying this T cell receptor beta chain was recorded many times. The antigen is undetermined. TCRdb re-analysed the 5' RACE reads in MiXCR, keeping a single row per CDR3 protein. The sample includes about 5,600 distinct CDR3 sequences, approximately 7.5% of them seen just once. Documented time point: sample taken at primary tumor resection. The cohort: under 80 early-stage, untreated non-small cell lung cancer patients. Unsorted whole RNA from tumor, nontumor lung or frozen PBMC underwent sequencing. This CDR3 is 15 amino acids long. CDR1 and CDR2 from the germline V gene are DFQATT and SNEGSKA (reference sequence). V gave up 5 bases and J gave up 6 bases, with 20 bases separating them. These data come from a study of spatial heterogeneity in lung cancer. In the study overall: Across the raw uncorrected reads, a unique TCR and UMI combination was observed, on average, more than ten times. Overall study findings and caveats: One measure, the expanded intratumoral alpha and beta TCR count, tracked tumor mutation counts.

The V call is TRBV20-1, the J call TRBJ2-4; a weak D match, TRBD2 (6 bases). The TCR originated in a female donor with early-stage non-small cell lung cancer. The sequences come from lung tumor tissue, collected at surgery. CDR3 nucleotide sequence: TGCAGTGCTGGAAGAATAGGAGGGGATGGAAACATTCAGTACTTC. Residues: CSAGRIGGDGNIQYF.